What follows is one T cell receptor beta chain and its context. These data come from a study of blood T cell repertoires in COVID-19. About the study: The samples span acute and convalescent COVID-19 from the United States, Italy and Spain.

Participants reported their clinical history, and cohort assignment relied on those reports. The authors' processing: The authors estimated nucleated cell counts from reference gene primer amplification. Sequenced by immunoSEQ multiplex PCR; TCRdb stores in-frame clones only, minus some. V, J and clone size were drawn from that table, and D and trimming were deduced from the DNA. There are nearly 350,000 clones in the sample; 87% occur only once, and roughly 0.94% lies in the top ten. CDR1 is WNHNN and CDR2 is SYGVQD in the germline V gene (reference sequence). CDR3 length equals 16 residues. V lost 4 bases, J lost 4 bases, and 18 bases lay in between.

Input material: PBMCs or T cells enriched from blood (not recorded which). The chain carries TRBV10-1 and TRBJ2-3; D is possibly TRBD2 (5 bases). The TCR originated in a woman between 25 and 40 years old who had recovered from COVID-19. The CDR3 spells CASSGGSYQQSDTQYF. In nucleotides, the CDR3 is TGCGCCAGCAGTGGAGGGTCCTATCAACAGTCAGATACGCAGTATTTT.